This T cell receptor (beta chain) was found in a study of blood T cell repertoires in COVID-19 (TCRdb year 2020). For context, the study as a whole: Samples covering the acute and convalescent phases of COVID-19 were provided by collaborators in the United States, Italy and Spain. The material from the prospective study consisted of cDNA or gDNA derived from T cells, B-cell-depleted T cells, or PBMCs. Deeply sampled blood TCRbeta repertoires from subjects exposed to, actively infected with, or recovered from COVID-19 were included in the dataset. The repertoires were released in a freely available public database meant as a resource for research on the immune response to SARS-CoV-2. The samples were drawn from the first 160 participants of the ongoing ImmuneRACE study and from under 1,500 subjects provided by 6 global collaborators. The sample metadata nearly always contained a de-identified subject ID, COVID-19 status, age in years and sex. Where available, HLA class I and class II types were taken from metadata supplied by the sample provider and were not determined by assay-based typing. Paper-wide results and their limitations: The quantity of clinical and demographic metadata differed by source and by participant and was supplied without curation.

About this clone itself: Its antigen is currently not known. No base quality values were provided; no much bigger clone lies one nucleotide off.

TCRbeta CDR3 regions were amplified from genomic DNA using the immunoSEQ Assay, a bias-controlled multiplex PCR. For the original study's pipeline: Nucleated cell counts per sample were estimated from amplification of reference gene primers within the assay. To quantify the absolute abundance of each unique TCRbeta CDR3 rearrangement, sequence reads were collapsed and filtered. For each sample, productive Simpson clonality was calculated by taking the square root of Simpson's diversity index across productive rearrangements. The table was pulled from immuneACCESS by TCRdb, which kept in-frame rearrangements only. Such tables lose some clones; where checked, under half of the loss comes from unresolved V genes, and the rest has no known cause. V, J and clone size were drawn from that table, and D and trimming were deduced from the DNA. A total of about 50,000 clones appear in this sample, 85% of them only once. About 6.5% of the sample goes to the ten largest clones.

Each collaborating institution followed its own protocols to collect whole blood in K2EDTA tubes. For TCRbeta analysis, collaborator samples were shipped as frozen whole blood, as isolated PBMCs, or as DNA extracted from either sample type. The germline V gene encodes CDR1 SQVTM and CDR2 ANQGSEA. The junction shows trimming of 4 bases on V and 2 bases on J, and the gene matches do not reach 2 bases of it. The CDR3 contains 12 residues, cysteine and phenylalanine counted. The kept DNA is CDR3 alone, 36 bases in frame from the first base. Source material: peripheral blood. The chain is assembled from TRBV29-1 and TRBJ2-7; TRBD1 lines up with 7 middle nucleotides. The sequence was obtained from a man in his fifties or sixties with acute or convalescent COVID-19. The nucleotide sequence reads TGCAGCGTTGGAGACAGGGCCTACGAGCAGTACTTC. It encodes CSVGDRAYEQYF.